Following are 31 T cell receptor beta chains from one sample sequenced in a study of blood T cells in healthy people across ages. Then a second PCR, running roughly 7 to 11 cycles, was carried out with a sample-barcoded 5' primer and a J-beta primer mix. TCRdb called the 5' RACE reads again in MiXCR, with one record for every CDR3 protein. Here the sample spans some 890,000 distinct CDR3 sequences, about 29% being singletons. These data are also associated with another study on T cells of mothers and their children.

Sequencing used blood. These receptors were collected from a middle-aged woman in good health.

The V gene is TRBV11-2, the J gene TRBJ2-2; D is possibly TRBD2 (7 bases). The CDR3 runs 15 residues. Trimming removed 5 bases from V and 7 bases from J, with 17 bases in between. Germline CDR1 and CDR2: SGHAT and FQNNGV. Here the CDR3 reads CASSPSTGRVGELFF. For the CDR3, the DNA is TGTGCCAGCAGCCCCTCAACAGGGAGGGTCGGGGAGCTGTTTTTT.

This CDR3 reads CASSLKTGGWETQYF. The CDR3 nucleotides read TGTGCCAGCAGCCTTAAGACAGGGGGCTGGGAGACCCAGTACTTC. The J gene is TRBJ2-5, the V gene TRBV7-2; TRBD1 aligns across 10 bases. In germline, CDR1 is SGHTA, CDR2 FQGNSA. CDR3 size: 15 residues. V was pared by 5 bases and J by 5 bases, with 8 bases of the junction left unmatched.

Worth noting for this clonotype: This clone may be a read error of a much larger clone one base away. V and J are TRBV20-1 and TRBJ2-4, with D possibly matching TRBD2 (6 bases). This CDR3 comprises 19 residues. Germline CDR1 and CDR2: DFQATT and SNEGSKA (reference sequence). The ends were cut back, 2 bases at V and 13 bases at J, with 36 bases in the middle. The CDR3 loop reads CSARTFPAGGGSHSYGQYF. As DNA, the CDR3 is TGCAGTGCTAGAACGTTCCCCGCGGGCGGAGGGAGCCACTCCTACGGGCAGTACTTC.

The sample holds many counts of this clonotype. V usage is TRBV28 and J usage is TRBJ2-6, with D tentatively TRBD1 (6 bases). V lost 10 bases, J lost 1 base, and 17 bases lay in between. CDR3 length: 16 residues. The V gene's germline CDR1 is MDHEN and CDR2 SYDVKM. The CDR3 DNA is TGTGCCACAAACATACAGGGTCCGTCTGGGGCCAACGTCCTGACTTTC. This sequence encodes CATNIQGPSGANVLTF.

The CDR3 region is CASSDWDLTDTQYF. CDR3 sequence (DNA): TGTGCCAGCAGCGACTGGGACCTCACAGATACGCAGTATTTT. The chain employs TRBV2 and TRBJ2-3, with D tentatively TRBD1 or TRBD2 (5 bases each). The CDR3 loop spans 14 amino acids. Trimming removed 6 bases at V and 2 bases at J, with 12 bases between. The germline V gene has CDR1 SNHLY and CDR2 FYNNEI.

This clonotype has a handful of counts. This chain uses TRBV12-3 or TRBV12-4 with TRBJ1-1; D unresolved. The CDR3 totals 15 residues. V gave up 6 bases and J gave up 1 base, with 15 bases separating them. CDR3 in amino acids: CASSHISMGNTEAFF. CDR3 bases: TGTGCCAGCAGCCACATTTCCATGGGGAACACTGAAGCTTTCTTT.

On this clonotype itself: This may come from a read error, since a much larger clone is one base off. This chain connects TRBV27 to TRBJ1-2; D is ambiguous. The CDR3 totals 14 residues. CDR1 and CDR2 (germline): MNHEY, SMNVEV (reference sequence). CDR3 nucleotides: TGTGCCAGCAGTTACAGAAAAACTAACTATGGCCACACCTTC. Its translation is CASSYRKTNYGHTF.

A few counts support this clonotype. J is TRBJ2-1 and V is TRBV30; D might be TRBD1 (7 bases). V was shortened by 4 bases and J by 3 bases, with 13 bases between the two germline ends. The CDR3 length is 14 residues. Looked up from germline, CDR1 is GTSNPN and CDR2 is SVGIG (reference sequence). The DNA for the CDR3 is TGTGCCTGGAAGACAGGGACTTTCTACAATGAGCAGTTCTTC. Encoded protein: CAWKTGTFYNEQFF.

This clonotype was found a few times. The rearrangement links TRBV12-5 to TRBJ1-2; a weak D match, TRBD1 (6 bases). Trimming pared 1 base from V and 8 bases from J, leaving 17 bases between. This CDR3 is built from 15 residues. Germline lookup yields CDR1 LGHNT and CDR2 FRNRAP. The CDR3 nucleotides are TGTGCTAGTGGTTTGGAATACGGGACACTAGGAGGCTACACCTTC. Its protein product is CASGLEYGTLGGYTF.

This clonotype was seen a handful of times. The V gene is TRBV6-6, the J gene TRBJ2-3, with a weak D call TRBD1 (5 bases). The CDR3 sequence is 15 residues long. Between the trimmed V and J ends, which lost 7 bases and 1 base, there was a span of 15 bases. Germline V gives CDR1 MNHNY, CDR2 SVGAGI (reference sequence). The DNA for the CDR3 is TGTGCCAGCATCAGGGCCCCCTCTGGCACAGATACGCAGTATTTT. Translated, it gives CASIRAPSGTDTQYF.

This clonotype has ten or more counts. The V gene is TRBV5-1, the J gene TRBJ2-7; 7 bases map to TRBD1. Trimming cost V 4 bases and J 0 bases; bases outside gene matches: 7. The V gene's germline CDR1 is SGHRS and CDR2 YFSETQ. This CDR3 has 15 residues. CDR3 coding DNA: TGCGCCAGCAGCCCATGGACAGGTAGCTCCTACGAGCAGTACTTC. It is translated as CASSPWTGSSYEQYF.

This rearrangement joins TRBV5-1 to TRBJ2-7; 14 bases are a match to TRBD2. With V trimmed by 4 bases and J by 4 bases, 10 bases remained unmatched. Germline lookup yields CDR1 SGHRS and CDR2 YFSETQ. The CDR3 consists of 17 residues. CDR3 sequence (DNA): TGCGCCAGCAGCACCGGACTAGCGGGGGGCACGTTATACGAGCAGTACTTC. This gives the protein CASSTGLAGGTLYEQYF.

V usage is TRBV2 and J usage is TRBJ1-4; D might be TRBD1 (5 bases). V was cut by 6 bases and J by 5 bases, with 22 bases left in between. There are 17 residues in the CDR3. The germline V gene encodes CDR1 SNHLY and CDR2 FYNNEI. The CDR3 sequence is CASRPPAGGPGNEKLFF. The DNA of the CDR3 is TGTGCCAGCAGACCCCCTGCGGGGGGACCTGGGAATGAAAAACTGTTTTTT.

On this clonotype itself: The CDR3 ends on some other residue instead of the conserved phenylalanine or tryptophan, so this is likely a read error. The rearrangement links TRBV18 to TRBJ2-7, with D possibly being TRBD1 (5 bases). Trimming pared 2 bases from V and 6 bases from J, leaving 11 bases between. This CDR3 is 13 amino acids long. Germline loops: CDR1 KGHSH, CDR2 LQKENI. The CDR3 DNA sequence: TGTGCCAGCTCACCATCCAGGGTGGGCGAGCAGTACTTA. It encodes CASSPSRVGEQYL.

This clonotype has a count of ten or more. The V gene is TRBV6-2 or TRBV6-3, the J gene TRBJ2-7; no definite D call. Trimming removed 2 bases at V and 2 bases at J, with 19 bases between. The CDR3 runs to 17 residues. Germline V gene data show CDR1 as MNHEY and CDR2 as SVGEGT. The CDR3 sequence: CASSYGIGRTIPYEQYF. CDR3 coding DNA: TGTGCCAGCAGTTACGGCATAGGACGGACGATTCCCTACGAGCAGTACTTC.

This chain links TRBV5-1 with TRBJ2-1; TRBD2 agrees at 7 bases. The ends lost 7 bases at V and 2 bases at J; junction bases unmatched: 12. This CDR3 spans 16 amino acids. Germline V gene data show CDR1 as SGHRS and CDR2 as YFSETQ. CDR3 region: CASLGTIPGAYNEQFF. CDR3 in DNA: TGCGCCAGCCTCGGGACTATCCCTGGGGCCTACAATGAGCAGTTCTTC.

The chain uses TRBV12-3 or TRBV12-4 and TRBJ1-1; D ambiguous. V was cut by 6 bases and J by 1 base, with 9 bases left in between. The CDR3 is 13 residues long. CDR3 in DNA: TGTGCCAGCAGGTTCCCTGAGAACACTGAAGCTTTCTTT. Translating it yields CASRFPENTEAFF.

J is TRBJ2-1 and V is TRBV6-5; 8 bases fit TRBD2. With 10 bases clipped from V and 5 bases from J, the junction kept 16 bases outside the gene matches. The CDR3 is 16 amino acids. Germline V gene sequence: CDR1 MNHEY, CDR2 SVGAGI. CDR3 nucleotide sequence: TGTGCCAACAGCCGCGACTCCGGGGGGGGACACAATGAGCAGTTCTTC. It translates to CANSRDSGGGHNEQFF.

The CDR3 spells CASSLPTSGGSDTGELFF. CDR3 bases: TGTGCCAGCAGCTTACCGACTAGCGGGGGTTCCGACACCGGGGAGCTGTTTTTT. J is TRBJ2-2 and V is TRBV5-5, with 12 bases matching TRBD2. CDR1 and CDR2 from the germline V gene are SGHKS and YYEKEE (reference sequence). The CDR3 length is 18 residues. J lost 3 bases, V lost 2 bases, and 8 bases had no gene match.

In this sample, this clonotype turned up many times. The chain employs TRBV20-1 and TRBJ1-6, with D uncertain. The germline V and J ends were trimmed by 2 bases and 9 bases, with 23 bases remaining between them. The CDR3 runs to 17 residues. In germline, CDR1 is DFQATT, CDR2 SNEGSKA (reference sequence). Here the CDR3 DNA reads TGCAGTGCTAGACGGCGGTCCAAGGGCTATATTGGTTCACCCCTCCACTTT. Translated, it gives CSARRRSKGYIGSPLHF.

The chain couples TRBV7-2 to TRBJ1-1; TRBD1 aligns across 7 bases. There are 17 residues in the CDR3. The germline CDR1 and CDR2 sequences are SGHTA and FQGNSA. V shed 0 bases and J 1 base; nucleotides not matched to a gene: 8. CDR3 sequence (DNA): TGTGCCAGCAGCTTAGCCCCAGGGGGGGGCCGGAACACTGAAGCTTTCTTT. Its protein is CASSLAPGGGRNTEAFF. The variable domain in full, with the rest retrieved from reference TRBV7-2 and TRBJ1-1, is GAGVSQSPSNKVTEKGKDVELRCDPISGHTALYWYRQSLGQGLEFLIYFQGNSAPDKSGLPSDRFSAERTGGSVSTLTIQRTQQEDSAVYLCASSLAPGGGRNTEAFFGQGTRLTVV.

This clonotype was seen many times. V is TRBV20-1 and J is TRBJ1-2; no reliable D call. The V and J ends lost 3 bases and 6 bases respectively, with 8 bases between them. Germline CDR1 is DFQATT and CDR2 is SNEGSKA (reference sequence). The CDR3 spans 11 residues. The CDR3 nucleotides are TGCAGTGCTAGGGGTAGCGATGGCTACACCTTC. It codes for CSARGSDGYTF.

The chain uses TRBV29-1 and TRBJ1-1; 9 bases are shared with TRBD1. The CDR3 has 14 amino acids. V was clipped by 4 bases and J by 11 bases; unmatched bases: 14. Germline-derived CDR1 and CDR2 are SQVTM and ANQGSEA. CDR3 protein: CSVVTTGTGPVAFF. For the CDR3, the DNA is TGCAGCGTTGTTACCACCGGGACAGGGCCTGTGGCTTTCTTT.

This chain links TRBV28 with TRBJ1-4; D remains unclear. Per germline, CDR1 MDHEN and CDR2 SYDVKM. The length of the CDR3 is 13 residues. The V end lost 5 bases, the J end lost 2 bases, and 6 bases lay between the germline ends. The CDR3 DNA is TGTGCCAGCAGTGGCCCTACTAATGAAAAACTGTTTTTT. Translated, it gives CASSGPTNEKLFF.

This clonotype has just a few counts. The chain recombines TRBV27 with TRBJ1-2; TRBD1 matches 7 bases. After removal of 5 bases from V and 8 bases from J, the junction contained 5 bases not matched to a gene. The CDR3 consists of 12 residues. CDR1 and CDR2 (germline): MNHEY, SMNVEV (reference sequence). CDR3 in DNA: TGTGCCAGCAGTATCGAGGGGGCGGGCTACACCTTC. It is translated as CASSIEGAGYTF.

This clonotype was picked up many times. The CDR3 spells CASSLVAGGPQTTQYF. In DNA, the CDR3 is TGTGCCAGCAGCTTAGTAGCGGGGGGGCCTCAGACGACCCAGTACTTC. V and J are TRBV11-2 and TRBJ2-5; 11 nucleotides agree with TRBD2. The germline CDR1 and CDR2 sequences are SGHAT and FQNNGV. V lost 1 base, J lost 7 bases, and 8 bases stayed unmatched. This CDR3 is 16 amino acids long.

J is TRBJ1-2 and V is TRBV29-1, with D possibly being TRBD1 (5 bases). From germline, CDR1 is SQVTM and CDR2 ANQGSEA. The CDR3 sequence is 15 residues long. Trimming took 5 bases from V and 2 from J, leaving 18 bases between them. CDR3 DNA sequence: TGCAGCGTTCTCCCCTCCGGGGCCAGAAACTATGGCTACACCTTC. It is translated as CSVLPSGARNYGYTF.

This chain uses TRBV11-2 with TRBJ1-1; a weak D match, TRBD1 (6 bases). This CDR3 contains 11 residues. CDR1 and CDR2 (germline): SGHAT, FQNNGV. Trimming removed 4 bases at V and 13 bases at J, with 13 bases between. This chain's CDR3 is CASSSTGLYFF. The CDR3 DNA is TGTGCCAGCAGCTCGACAGGATTGTATTTCTTT.

V and J are TRBV5-1 and TRBJ2-1; D unresolved. This CDR3 is 11 amino acids long. V dropped 7 bases and J dropped 5 bases, with 7 bases sitting between them. Germline V lookup: CDR1 SGHRS, CDR2 YFSETQ. CDR3 nucleotides: TGCGCCAGCTCGGCTAACAATGAGCAGTTCTTC. It specifies CASSANNEQFF.

This clonotype was recorded at least ten times. The chain has TRBV6-6 and TRBJ1-5; D is unresolved. The CDR3 length is 15 residues. V lost 6 bases and J lost 1, with 13 bases in between. The germline gives CDR1 MNHNY, CDR2 SVGAGI (reference sequence). CDR3 in DNA: TGTGCCAGCAGGCCCCGGGCGGACAGCAATCAGCCCCAGCATTTT. Encoded protein: CASRPRADSNQPQHF.

Points on this clonotype: No DNA is shown, since the ends of the CDR3 on it are uncertain; the CDR3 is the one TCRdb lists. The CDR3 sequence: CASSPGHIYEQYFGPGYTF. The V and J genes are TRBV5-1 and TRBJ1-2; the table's D gene call, TRBD1, was not cross checked with the DNA. The germline CDR1 and CDR2 sequences are SGHRS and YFSETQ. A total of 19 residues make up the CDR3, ends included.